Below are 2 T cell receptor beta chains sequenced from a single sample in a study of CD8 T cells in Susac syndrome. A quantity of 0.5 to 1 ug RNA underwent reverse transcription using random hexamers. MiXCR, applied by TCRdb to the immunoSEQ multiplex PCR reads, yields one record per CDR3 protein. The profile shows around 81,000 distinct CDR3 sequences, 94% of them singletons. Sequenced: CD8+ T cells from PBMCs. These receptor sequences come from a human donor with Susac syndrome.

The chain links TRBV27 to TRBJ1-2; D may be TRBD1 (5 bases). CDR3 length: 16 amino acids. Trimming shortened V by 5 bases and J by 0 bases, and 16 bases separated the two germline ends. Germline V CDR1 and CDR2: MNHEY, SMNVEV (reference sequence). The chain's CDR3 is CASSLAGEGTNYGYTF. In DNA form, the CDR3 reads TGTGCCAGCAGTCTGGCGGGGGAAGGTACTAACTATGGCTACACCTTC.

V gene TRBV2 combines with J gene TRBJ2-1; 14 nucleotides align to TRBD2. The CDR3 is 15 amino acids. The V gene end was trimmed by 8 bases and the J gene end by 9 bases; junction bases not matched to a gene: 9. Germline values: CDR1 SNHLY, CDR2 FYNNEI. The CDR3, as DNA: TGTGCCAGCGCGGGAGGACTAGCGGGGGGTTCTGAGCAGTTCTTC. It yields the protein CASAGGLAGGSEQFF.